This record covers a single T cell receptor (beta chain). What it binds is not known. This record comes from a study of graft-versus-host responses after intestinal transplantation. On the study more broadly: Recipients obtained multivisceral, liver-intestinal, or isolated intestinal transplants.

Study-wide results and limits: Peak circulating GvH clone levels were associated with early post-transplant HvG declines. Those patients showing graft-donor T cell macrochimerism displayed high graft-versus-host to host-versus-graft clonal ratios in allografts.

This CDR3 is 16 amino acids long. Germline V CDR1 and CDR2: PRHDT, FYEKMQ (reference sequence). V lost 5 bases and J lost 7; bases outside the gene matches: 13. TCRdb keeps only in-frame clones here, not all; method: immunoSEQ multiplex PCR. The table has more than 65,000 clones, 80% to 95% seen once. The clonotype comes from a human donor who received an intestinal transplant. The source material was unstimulated CD8+ T cells sorted from spleen or lymph node cells, sampled before intestinal transplant. V is TRBV13 and J is TRBJ2-3; 9 bases are a match to TRBD2. The chain's CDR3 is CASSPHGGGDFNTQYF. The CDR3 bases are TGTGCCAGCAGCCCCCACGGCGGGGGGGACTTTAATACGCAGTATTTT.